This T cell receptor (beta chain) was retrieved from a study of response to subunit inactivated influenza vaccine. The study, taken as a whole, reports: Seasonal influenza vaccination, on each occasion, was suggested by the authors to recruit few new T cells.

Via MiXCR, TCRdb re-called the RT-PCR reads, giving one row per CDR3 protein. Here the sample spans under 950,000 distinct CDR3 sequences, 20% to 25% being singletons. V dropped 4 bases and J dropped 1; count of bases not matched to a gene: 7. This CDR3 is built from 16 residues. Regarding this clonotype: The antigen is not known.

The source material was PBMCs from blood, sampled 4 to 6 days after vaccination. This sequence joins TRBV12-3 or TRBV12-4 and TRBJ2-3; 8 bases align to TRBD2. This TCR was recovered from a man aged 50 to 59 who received an inactivated influenza vaccine. The CDR3 region is CASSSGGTKRTDTQYF. DNA of the CDR3: TGTGCCAGCAGTTCGGGAGGGACAAAGCGCACAGATACGCAGTATTTT.